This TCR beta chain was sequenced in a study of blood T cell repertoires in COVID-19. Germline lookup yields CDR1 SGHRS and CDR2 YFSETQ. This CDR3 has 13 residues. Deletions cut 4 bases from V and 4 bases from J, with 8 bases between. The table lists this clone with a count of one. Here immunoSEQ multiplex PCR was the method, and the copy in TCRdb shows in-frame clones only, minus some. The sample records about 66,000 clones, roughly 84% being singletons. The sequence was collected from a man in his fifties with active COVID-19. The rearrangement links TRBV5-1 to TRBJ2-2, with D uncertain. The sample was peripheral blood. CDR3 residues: CASSPLGTGELFF. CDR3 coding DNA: TGCGCCAGCAGCCCCCTCGGCACCGGGGAGCTGTTTTTT.